These T cell receptor beta chains were read from a single sample in a study of regulatory T cells in long-lasting Graves disease. TCRdb called the multiplex PCR reads again in MiXCR, with one record for every CDR3 protein. Of roughly 440,000 distinct CDR3 sequences in the sample, around 15% were seen once. These data were also reused for a study on T cells in Graves' hyperthyroidism and ophthalmopathy.

The sample here was peripheral blood mononuclear cells (PBMCs), taken at new diagnosis, from a patient treated with antithyroid drugs. All receptors derive from a woman aged 18-35 years with Graves disease. Both conserved end residues are part of each CDR3. The D gene is left open where the match is weak. Clone size is stated in some rows and not others, as once, few, many or a class when expanded.

j_call v_call cdr3_length clone_size d_call cdr3_nt cdr3_aa
TRBJ2-1 TRBV11-3 16 many TRBD2 TGTGCCAGCAGCTTCAGACTAGCGCAAGACTACAATGAGCAGTTCTTC CASSFRLAQDYNEQFF
TRBJ2-3 TRBV5-1 14 many . TGTGCCAGCAGCCCGGGACCTTACACAGATACGCAGTATTTT CASSPGPYTDTQYF
TRBJ2-1 TRBV3-1 16 many TRBD2 TGTGCCAGCAGCCAAGGGGGTACTAGCGCCGGGGGGGAGCAGTTCTTC CASSQGGTSAGGEQFF
TRBJ1-5 TRBV6-1 15 few TRBD1 TGTGCCAGCAGATACAACAGGGGGCTCAAGCAGCCCCAGCATTTT CASRYNRGLKQPQHF
TRBJ1-6 TRBV9 15 once . TGTGCCAGCAGCGTAGACCAGGGGTTTAATTCACCCCTCCACTTT CASSVDQGFNSPLHF
TRBJ2-2 TRBV12-3/TRBV12-4 15 . TRBD2 TGTGCCAGCAGTTGGCCGGCGGGAGGGGCCGGGGAGCTGTTTTTT CASSWPAGGAGELFF
TRBJ1-5 TRBV2 18 . TRBD1 TGTGCCAGCAGGCCCAACAGGGGGCGCAAAGCAGAAAGGCAGCCCCAGCATTTT CASRPNRGRKAERQPQHF
TRBJ2-7 TRBV7-9 14 many TRBD2 TGTGCCAGCAGCTCCTCTAGCGGGTCCTACGAGCAGTACTTC CASSSSSGSYEQYF
TRBJ2-1 TRBV7-3 17 many TRBD2 TGTGCCAGCAGCTTAAGGGGGGGGTCCACTGTCCTCAATGAGCAGTTCTTC CASSLRGGSTVLNEQFF
TRBJ1-6 TRBV6-1 15 many TRBD1 TGTGCCAGCAAAGTAGGGGGCATGGGGAATTCACCCCTCCACTTT CASKVGGMGNSPLHF
TRBJ2-7 TRBV20-1 14 . . TGCAGTGCTAGGGATCCACAGGGTCCGAGTCACCAGTACTTC CSARDPQGPSHQYF
TRBJ2-1 TRBV14 17 many TRBD2 TGTGCCAGCAGCCTAGGAACGGGACTAGTATCCTACAATGAGCAGTTCTTC CASSLGTGLVSYNEQFF
TRBJ2-1 TRBV2 10 . . TGTGCCAGCAGTGCAATAGAGCAGTTCTTC CASSAIEQFF
TRBJ2-1 TRBV20-1 15 many . TGCAGTGCTAGAGATCTGGCGGGAAACTACAATGAGCAGTTCTTC CSARDLAGNYNEQFF
TRBJ2-2 TRBV5-1 16 many TRBD2 TGCGCCAGCAGGTCGCCGGGACTATCTAACACCGGGGAGCTGTTTTTT CASRSPGLSNTGELFF